The 5 T cell receptor beta chains below all came from one sample that was sequenced in a study of neurological immune-mediated disorders. TCRdb passed the 5' RACE reads through MiXCR, listing each CDR3 protein once. The sample has some 71,000 distinct CDR3 sequences, about 9.4% seen once; the top ten hold approximately 9.6%. Time point denoted: longitudinal time-point 1 (baseline). Material: PBMCs. Receptors were obtained from a man under 40 in good health.

This clonotype was seen many times. V is TRBV18 and J is TRBJ2-4, with TRBD1 matching 7 bases. CDR3 size: 16 residues. Germline assignment: CDR1 KGHSH and CDR2 LQKENI. Germline trimming cut 4 bases from V and 1 base from J; bases unmatched to any gene: 7. CDR3 in DNA: TGTGCCAGCTCACAATCGGGACAGAGGGCCAAAAACATTCAGTACTTC. It codes for CASSQSGQRAKNIQYF.

This clonotype came up many times. The J gene is TRBJ2-7, the V gene TRBV10-3; TRBD2 matches 9 bases. J was trimmed by 4 bases and V by 0 bases; bases with no gene match: 1. Germline V CDR1 and CDR2: ENHRY, SYGVKD. The length of the CDR3 is 14 residues. CDR3 loop: CAISESSGSYEQYF. DNA of the CDR3: TGTGCCATCAGTGAGTCTAGCGGGAGTTACGAGCAGTACTTC.

This clonotype was seen ten or more times. The chain couples TRBV7-8 to TRBJ2-7; 10 nucleotides line up with TRBD2. CDR3 length: 16 amino acids. Trimming cost V 4 bases and J 1 base; bases outside gene matches: 7. CDR1 and CDR2 (germline): SGHVS, FQNEAQ. CDR3 nucleotides: TGTGCCAGCAGCTCAGTGGGACTAGCGATTTCCTACGAGCAGTACTTC. It specifies CASSSVGLAISYEQYF.

This clonotype was seen repeatedly, ten times or more. The genes are TRBV20-1 and TRBJ1-5; TRBD1 might be the D (6 bases). The CDR3 totals 14 residues. The V end lost 6 bases, the J end lost 9 bases, and 21 bases lay between the germline ends. Germline lookup yields CDR1 DFQATT and CDR2 SNEGSKA (reference sequence). The CDR3 region has the DNA TGCAGTGCGAGACCCATGGGGGACATAAGGCCCCAGCATTTT. It is translated as CSARPMGDIRPQHF.

This clonotype occurred many times. J is TRBJ2-7 and V is TRBV29-1; D is uncertain. The CDR3 extends over 13 amino acids. V lost 5 bases, J lost 0 bases, and 11 bases lay in between. CDR1 is SQVTM and CDR2 is ANQGSEA in the germline V gene. CDR3: CSVPGPVSYEQYF. The CDR3 region has the DNA TGCAGCGTTCCAGGCCCCGTCTCCTACGAGCAGTACTTC.